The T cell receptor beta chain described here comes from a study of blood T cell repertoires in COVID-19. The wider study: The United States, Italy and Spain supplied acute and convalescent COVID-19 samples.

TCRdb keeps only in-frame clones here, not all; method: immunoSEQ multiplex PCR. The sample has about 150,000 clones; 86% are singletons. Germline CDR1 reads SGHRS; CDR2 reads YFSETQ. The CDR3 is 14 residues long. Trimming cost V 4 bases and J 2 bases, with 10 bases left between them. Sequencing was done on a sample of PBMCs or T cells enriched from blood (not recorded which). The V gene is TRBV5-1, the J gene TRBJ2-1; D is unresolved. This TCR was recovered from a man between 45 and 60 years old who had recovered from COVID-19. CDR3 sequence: CASSPLSPYNEQFF. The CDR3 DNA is TGCGCCAGCAGCCCGCTGAGTCCCTACAATGAGCAGTTCTTC.